This TCR beta chain was found in a study of regulatory T cells in long-lasting Graves disease. The study's findings and limits: TCR diversity in persistent Graves' patients was below that of newly diagnosed ones.

Note on this clonotype: As yet, its antigen is unknown.

Time point of the sample: persistent/refractory GD, antithyroid drugs over 5 years with positive TRAb. With RNA extracted from PBMCs as input, the TCR library was made. Building of the TCR beta libraries involved iRepertoire HTBI primers and Arm-PCR of CDR3 regions. A single record per CDR3 protein comes from TCRdb applying MiXCR to the multiplex PCR reads. The table lists some 370,000 distinct CDR3 sequences, less than 25% of them singletons. Trimming at V came to 6 bases and at J to 8 bases, leaving 15 bases not matched to a gene. The germline CDR1 and CDR2 sequences are MNHNS and SASEGT. The CDR3 is 16 residues long.

The chain combines TRBV6-1 with TRBJ2-2; 7 bases match TRBD2. The sequencing used peripheral blood mononuclear cells (PBMCs), collected when the disease was refractory, from a patient treated with antithyroid drugs. The source is a female donor with Graves disease. The CDR3 region has the DNA TGTGCCAGCAGGGAGAAGGGAGGGAGGGCATTTGGGGAGCTGTTTTTT. Encoded protein: CASREKGGRAFGELFF.